Sequencing of this T cell receptor (beta chain) was carried out in a study of blood T cell repertoires in COVID-19. In the study overall: Acute and convalescent COVID-19 samples came from the United States, Italy and Spain. Nucleic acid was either cDNA or gDNA, and it came from T cells, B-cell-depleted T cells, or PBMCs.

In the study's own analysis: From reference gene primer amplification, estimates of nucleated cell counts were derived. Clones were sequenced by immunoSEQ multiplex PCR, and TCRdb holds only the in-frame ones, with some missing. Clone size and the V and J calls come from that table; the DNA yielded D and trimming. The data hold about 190,000 clones, with roughly 78% observed a single time. The origin of this receptor is a woman older than 75 with active or convalescent COVID-19. Sequenced sample: peripheral blood.

The CDR3 nucleotides read TGTGCCAGCAGCTTGGATGGCAGGTATTCACCCCTCCACTTT. As protein: CASSLDGRYSPLHF. The chain couples TRBV5-4 to TRBJ1-6, with D unclear. V was shortened by 0 bases and J by 8 bases, with 9 bases between the two germline ends. This CDR3 region has 14 residues. CDR1 and CDR2 (germline): SGHNT, YYREEE (reference sequence).